The 3 T cell receptor beta chains below were found in one sample sequenced in a study of T-cell memory formation after mild COVID-19. TCRdb passed the 5' RACE reads through MiXCR, listing each CDR3 protein once. The sample has 500,000 to 600,000 distinct CDR3 sequences, more than 15% seen once. The source material was PBMCs or a T cell subset sorted from them (not recorded which). The receptor source for this set is an adult woman who had mild COVID-19 (a few samples of this study predate the infection). Cell type and time point are not known.

This clonotype was recorded at least ten times. The chain is built from TRBV9 and TRBJ2-3, with D uncertain. Germline lookup yields CDR1 SGDLS and CDR2 YYNGEE. V lost 0 bases to trimming and J lost 4 bases, with 3 bases between them. This CDR3 is built from 12 residues. CDR3 region: CASSVGADTQYF. The CDR3 DNA follows: TGTGCCAGCAGCGTAGGGGCAGATACGCAGTATTTT. The entire variable domain, with the rest obtained from reference TRBV9 and TRBJ2-3, is as follows: DSGVTQTPKHLITATGQRVTLRCSPRSGDLSVYWYQQSLDQGLQFLIQYYNGEERAKGNILERFSAQQFPDLHSELNLSSLELGDSALYFCASSVGADTQYFGPGTRLTVL.

This clonotype was counted at least ten times. V is TRBV7-9 and J is TRBJ2-1, with D perhaps matching TRBD1 or TRBD2 (6 bases each). Between the trimmed V and J ends, which lost 5 bases and 9 bases, there was a span of 14 bases. This CDR3 spans 13 amino acids. Germline V gene lookup returns CDR1 SEHNR and CDR2 FQNEAQ (reference sequence). CDR3 sequence reads: CASSPSRGREQFF. CDR3 bases: TGTGCCAGCAGCCCAAGCCGGGGGCGTGAGCAGTTCTTC.

V usage is TRBV9 and J usage is TRBJ1-5; D is perhaps TRBD1 (5 bases). The CDR3 sequence is 14 residues long. Germline V lookup: CDR1 SGDLS, CDR2 YYNGEE. V was cut by 0 bases and J by 4 bases, with 8 bases left in between. The CDR3 sequence: CASSVGGVNQPQHF. DNA for the CDR3: TGTGCCAGCAGCGTAGGGGGGGTAAATCAGCCCCAGCATTTT.